The entry below gives a single T cell receptor beta chain sequence along with its context. The data stem from a study of blood T cell repertoires in COVID-19. Study-wide background: Researchers got acute and convalescent COVID-19 samples from the United States, Italy and Spain. T cells, B-cell-depleted T cells, or PBMCs provided the cDNA or gDNA that served as material.

V was shortened by 2 bases and J by 3 bases, with 11 bases between the two germline ends. The CDR3 has 14 residues. From germline, CDR1 is KGHSH and CDR2 LQKENI. As handled by the study authors: By means of reference gene primer amplification, nucleated cell counts were estimated. Libraries were prepared by immunoSEQ multiplex PCR; TCRdb keeps only in-frame clonotypes and omits some of them. From that table come the V and J calls and clone size; the DNA was used to work out D and trimming. The sample holds 71,000 or so clones, about 86% seen once. The sequence came from a man in his 70s with acute or convalescent COVID-19. Sequencing input: peripheral blood. This rearrangement joins TRBV18 to TRBJ2-7; D may be TRBD2 (6 bases). CDR3: CASSPRRDLYEQYF. CDR3 nucleotides: TGTGCCAGCTCACCAAGGCGGGATCTCTACGAGCAGTACTTC.